The sequence of this T cell receptor (beta chain) was determined in a study of T cell clonality in common variable immunodeficiency. Study-level points and caveats: Reportedly, TCR beta sequences from common variable immunodeficiency showed fewer deletions and N-nucleotide insertions.

Sequencing used immunoSEQ multiplex PCR; TCRdb keeps in-frame clones, though not all of them. Recorded here are about 19,000 clones, none singletons. This clone has more than one count but fewer than ten. The target antigen is unknown. The read finishes 3 residues shy of the CDR3 end, and the germline J gene is used to complete it. Germline-derived CDR1 and CDR2 are KGHSH and LQKENI. The CDR3 contains 14 residues. V trimming: 3 bases; J trimming: 6 bases; junction bases outside the gene matches: 7. CVID meant reduced serum IgG, IgA and/or IgM plus specific antibody deficiency. Both groups were predominantly of Caucasian heritage. No CVID subject was ill or on immunomodulatory drugs when sampled.

This TCR was sampled from a human donor with common variable immunodeficiency. Material: peripheral blood mononuclear cells. The chain employs TRBV18 and TRBJ1-2, with 7 bases identical to TRBD1. The CDR3 loop is CASSPQGGAHGYTF. CDR3 DNA (partial): TGTGCCAGCTCACCCCAGGGGGGCGCCCATGGC.